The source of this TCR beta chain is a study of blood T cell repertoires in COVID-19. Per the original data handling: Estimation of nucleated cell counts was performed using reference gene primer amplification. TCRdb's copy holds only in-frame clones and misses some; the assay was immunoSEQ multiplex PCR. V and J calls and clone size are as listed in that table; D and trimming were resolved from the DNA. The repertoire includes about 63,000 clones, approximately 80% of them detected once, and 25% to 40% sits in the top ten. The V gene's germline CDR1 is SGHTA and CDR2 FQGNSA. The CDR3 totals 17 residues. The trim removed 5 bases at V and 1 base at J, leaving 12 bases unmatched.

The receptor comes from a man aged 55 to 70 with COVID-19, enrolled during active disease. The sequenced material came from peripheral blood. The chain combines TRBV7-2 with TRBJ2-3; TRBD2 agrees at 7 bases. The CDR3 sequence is CASSPRGAGVGTDTQYF. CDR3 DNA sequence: TGTGCCAGCAGCCCACGTGGGGCGGGAGTAGGCACAGATACGCAGTATTTT.